This TCR beta chain is from a study of OX40 agonist ivuxolimab in advanced cancers. For the study at large: From roughly 20 to 90 years was the age range, with a mean of approximately 63 years, and over 70% were male.

Sequencing used immunoSEQ multiplex PCR; TCRdb keeps in-frame clones, though not all of them. The repertoire holds fewer than 55,000 clones, approximately 75% seen once, with 0.6% to 0.8% in the top ten. Per germline, CDR1 SGDLS and CDR2 YYNGEE. The CDR3 covers 15 residues. V was clipped by 0 bases and J by 5 bases, with 13 bases between them. Sequenced here: CD4+ or CD8+ T cells sorted from blood, sampled in a trial of the OX40 agonist ivuxolimab. The gene calls are TRBV9 and TRBJ2-3; no firm D call. The TCR comes from an adult with an advanced solid tumor such as melanoma, head and neck, liver or kidney cancer. The CDR3 bases are TGTGCCAGCAGCGTAGCCCGGGCCCCCGGAGATACGCAGTATTTT. It encodes CASSVARAPGDTQYF.